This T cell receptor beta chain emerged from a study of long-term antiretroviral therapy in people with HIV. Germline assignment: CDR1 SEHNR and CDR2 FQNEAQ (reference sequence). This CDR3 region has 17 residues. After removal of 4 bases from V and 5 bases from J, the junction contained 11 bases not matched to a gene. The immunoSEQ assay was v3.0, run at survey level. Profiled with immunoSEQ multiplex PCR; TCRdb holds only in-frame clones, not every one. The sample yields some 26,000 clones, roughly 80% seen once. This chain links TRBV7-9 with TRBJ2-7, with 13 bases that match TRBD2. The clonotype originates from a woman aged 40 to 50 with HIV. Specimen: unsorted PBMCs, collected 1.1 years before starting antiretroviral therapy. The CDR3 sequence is CASSSETSGRRRHEQYF. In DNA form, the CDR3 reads TGTGCCAGCAGCTCCGAGACTAGCGGGAGGAGGAGACACGAGCAGTACTTC.